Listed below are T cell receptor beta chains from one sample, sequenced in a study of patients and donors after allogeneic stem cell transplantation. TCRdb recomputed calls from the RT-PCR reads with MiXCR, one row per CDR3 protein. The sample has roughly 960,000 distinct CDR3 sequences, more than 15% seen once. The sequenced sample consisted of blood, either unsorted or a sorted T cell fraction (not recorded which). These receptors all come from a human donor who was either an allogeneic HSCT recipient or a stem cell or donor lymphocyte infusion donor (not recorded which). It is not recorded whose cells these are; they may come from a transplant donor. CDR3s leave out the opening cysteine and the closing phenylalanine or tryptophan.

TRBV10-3,AISEPTRRYEQF
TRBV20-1,SARQGMNYGYT
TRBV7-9,ASSLTSSWPYYEQY
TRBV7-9,ASSLGTTPYEQY
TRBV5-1,ASSPPGNGAYEQY
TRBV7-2,ASSPRTSRARDTQY
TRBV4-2,ASSQDVALSTDTQY
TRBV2,ASSEEGVGGAQY
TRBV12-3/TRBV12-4,ASSFRGRQANTGELF
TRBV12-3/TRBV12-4,ASSRGTPTYEQY
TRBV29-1,SVVPGGNEQF
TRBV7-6,ASSPGLGVRTGELF
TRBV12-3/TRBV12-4,ASSLRDRISGNTIY
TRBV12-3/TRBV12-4,ASMQSDSYEQY
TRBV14,ASSRGRGNEQF
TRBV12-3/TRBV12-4,ASSLATGPNQPQH
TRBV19,ASSITNEQF
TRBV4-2,ASSQKTGTSQETQY
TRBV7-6,ASSLSGQGSGNEQF
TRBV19,ASSIGPRTEYEQY
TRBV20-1,SARAGLAGQETQY
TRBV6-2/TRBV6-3,ASSYDSLQPNTEAF
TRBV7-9,ASSLDNPETQY
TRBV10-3,AISDRGPTQETQY
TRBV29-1,SVAKGGTEAF
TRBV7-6,ASSFVTGLGRNNEQF
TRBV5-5,ASSVYAGGKTGELF
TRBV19,ASSMGYGYT
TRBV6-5,ASSYSSGGYGSPLH
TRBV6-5,ASGRNPYEQY
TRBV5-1,ASSLEGAPGQPQH
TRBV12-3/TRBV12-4,ASRKRGQGDYGYT
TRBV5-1,ASSDVRKGTDTQY
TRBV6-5,ASSWGPNYEQY
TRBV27,ASSFLYMGGDGNEQF
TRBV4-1,ASSQISAGGYT
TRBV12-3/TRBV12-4,ASRGGVPTEAF
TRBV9,ASSVDPSGVNTGELF
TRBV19,ASSIGTANTGELF
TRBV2,ASSELSVVSTDTQC
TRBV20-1,SARTGTGSVGYT
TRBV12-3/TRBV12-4,ASSQAYVEQY
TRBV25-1,ASSGKAGSSNTQY
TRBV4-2,ASSQVSGGPTGELF
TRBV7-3,ASSASTGDEQY
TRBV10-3,AIIRALAEGEQF
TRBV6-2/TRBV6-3,ASSITRGNSPLH
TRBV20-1,SAAGPSAGDTQY
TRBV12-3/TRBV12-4,ASSASGTGGTYEQY
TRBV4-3,ASSQMTGSFGELF
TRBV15,ATSPQGQGAAGELF
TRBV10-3,AMLAGEGTGELF
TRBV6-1,ASTRTGGADGYT
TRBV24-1,ATSDPSTDTQY
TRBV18,ASSPKTGTTELF
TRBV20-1,SVSRLGDGYT
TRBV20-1,SARSGQMGNEQF
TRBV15,ATRRDTGELF
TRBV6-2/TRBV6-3,ASSFFLGKNSPLH